The rows below give T cell receptor beta chains drawn from one sample of a study of brain T cells in children with intractable seizures. Method: immunoSEQ multiplex PCR; TCRdb's copy keeps in-frame clones and lacks some. The sample lists under 400,000 clones, about 93% occurring once. This specimen was peripheral blood, taken more than 4 months after surgery. All receptors come from a boy in the first two years of life with tuberous sclerosis and intractable seizures. CDR3s include the opening cysteine and the closing phenylalanine or tryptophan. The D gene is left open where the match is weak. Some rows mark clone size as missing; the rest say once, few, many or name a class of expanded clone.

>NA|TRBJ1-1|TRBV27|NA
TGTGCCAGCAGTTTATCGATGGTGGGCATTACTGAAGCTTTCTTT
CASSLSMVGITEAFF
>NA|TRBJ2-1|TRBV6-4|NA
TGTGCCAGCAGTGAAGGAGGAGACGTCCATGAGCAGTTCTTC
CASSEGGDVHEQFF
>NA|TRBJ2-7|TRBV30|NA
TGTGCCTGGAACCCGGGGCTGGGGGAATGGTACGAGCAGTACTTC
CAWNPGLGEWYEQYF
>NA|TRBJ2-7|TRBV5-1|TRBD2
TGCGCCAGCAGCCCCAGCGGGGGGGAACACTACGAGCAGTACTTC
CASSPSGGEHYEQYF
>NA|TRBJ1-2|TRBV6-2/TRBV6-3|NA
TGTGCCAGCAGTTATCCTATGGGCTATGGCTACACCTTC
CASSYPMGYGYTF
>NA|TRBJ2-5|TRBV5-1|TRBD2
TGCGCCAGCAGCTCGGGAGGTAGCGGGGGCCAAGAGACCCAGTACTTC
CASSSGGSGGQETQYF
>NA|TRBJ2-1|TRBV5-4|NA
TGTGCCAGCAGGCTATCTATATCCTCCTACAATGAGCAGTTCTTC
CASRLSISSYNEQFF
>NA|TRBJ2-7|TRBV19|NA
TGTGCCAGTAGTGCCGGGACACTAACCTACGAGCAGTACTTC
CASSAGTLTYEQYF
>NA|TRBJ1-1|TRBV7-9|NA
TGTGCCAGCAGCTTAGAACTGGGAGCTTTCTTT
CASSLELGAFF
>NA|TRBJ1-1|TRBV28|NA
TGTGCCAGCAGCTTCGACGTGGCCGGGGGTAGCACTGAAGCTTTCTTT
CASSFDVAGGSTEAFF
>few|TRBJ1-1|TRBV2|NA
TGTGCCAGCAGAGCAGAGTCTGAAGCTTTCTTT
CASRAESEAFF
>NA|TRBJ2-2|TRBV3-1/TRBV3-2|TRBD2
TGTGCCAGCCGTCCGGGGAGGGACACCGGGGAGCTGTTTTTT
CASRPGRDTGELFF
>NA|TRBJ2-1|TRBV6-6|NA
TGTGCCAGCAGTTACGAGGGTTTCCCTTCCTATGAGCAGTTCTTC
CASSYEGFPSYEQFF
>NA|TRBJ1-2|TRBV6-5|NA
TGTGCCAGCAGAAACCCCGGGGCTAACGGCTATGGCTACACCTTC
CASRNPGANGYGYTF
>NA|TRBJ2-7|TRBV7-9|NA
TGTGCCAGCAGCTTAAAAGCCTACGAGCAGTACTTC
CASSLKAYEQYF